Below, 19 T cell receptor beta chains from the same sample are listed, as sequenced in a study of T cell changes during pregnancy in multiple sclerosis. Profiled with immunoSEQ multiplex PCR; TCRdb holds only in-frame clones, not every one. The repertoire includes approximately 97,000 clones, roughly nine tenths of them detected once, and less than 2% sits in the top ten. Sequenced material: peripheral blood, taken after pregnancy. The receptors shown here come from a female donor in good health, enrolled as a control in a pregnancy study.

CDR3 in amino acids: CASRGQGANEQFF. Written as DNA, the CDR3 is TGTGCCAGCAGAGGCCAGGGGGCTAATGAGCAGTTCTTC. J is TRBJ2-1 and V is TRBV6-1, with TRBD1 matching over 8 bases. The germline gives CDR1 MNHNS, CDR2 SASEGT. V lost 6 bases and J lost 7; bases outside the gene matches: 5. The CDR3 totals 13 residues.

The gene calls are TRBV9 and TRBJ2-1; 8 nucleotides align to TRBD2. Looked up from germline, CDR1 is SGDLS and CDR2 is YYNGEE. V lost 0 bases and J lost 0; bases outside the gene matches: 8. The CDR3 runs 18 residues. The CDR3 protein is CASSVGGRTSPSYNEQFF. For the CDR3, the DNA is TGTGCCAGCAGCGTAGGGGGGCGGACTAGCCCCTCCTACAATGAGCAGTTCTTC. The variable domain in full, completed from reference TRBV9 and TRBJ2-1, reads DSGVTQTPKHLITATGQRVTLRCSPRSGDLSVYWYQQSLDQGLQFLIQYYNGEERAKGNILERFSAQQFPDLHSELNLSSLELGDSALYFCASSVGGRTSPSYNEQFFGPGTRLTVL.

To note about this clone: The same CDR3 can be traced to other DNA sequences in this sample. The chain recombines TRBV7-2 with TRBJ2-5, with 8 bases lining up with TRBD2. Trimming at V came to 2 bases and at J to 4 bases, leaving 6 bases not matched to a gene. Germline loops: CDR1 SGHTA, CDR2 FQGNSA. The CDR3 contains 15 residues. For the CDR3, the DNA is TGTGCCAGCAGCTTATATCGGGGGGGGCTAGAGACCCAGTACTTC. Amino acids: CASSLYRGGLETQYF.

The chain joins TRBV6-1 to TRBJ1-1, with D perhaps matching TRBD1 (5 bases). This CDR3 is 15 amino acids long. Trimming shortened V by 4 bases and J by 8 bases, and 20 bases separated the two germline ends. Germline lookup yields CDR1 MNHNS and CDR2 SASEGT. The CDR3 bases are TGTGCCAGCAGTGTACCCCCCGGGGGGTTAGGAGAAGCTTTCTTT. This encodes CASSVPPGGLGEAFF.

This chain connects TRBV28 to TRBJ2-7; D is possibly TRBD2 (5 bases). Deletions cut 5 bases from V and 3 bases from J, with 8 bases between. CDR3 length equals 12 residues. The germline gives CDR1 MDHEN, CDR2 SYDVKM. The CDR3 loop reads CASSPRDYEQYF. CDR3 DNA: TGTGCCAGCAGTCCTCGGGACTACGAGCAGTACTTC.

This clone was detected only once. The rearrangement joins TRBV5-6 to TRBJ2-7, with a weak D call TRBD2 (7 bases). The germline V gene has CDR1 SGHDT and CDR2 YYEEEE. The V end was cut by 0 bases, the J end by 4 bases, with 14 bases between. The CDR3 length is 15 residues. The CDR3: CASSLVGGGVYEQYF. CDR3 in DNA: TGTGCCAGCAGCTTGGTCGGAGGGGGGGTTTACGAGCAGTACTTC.

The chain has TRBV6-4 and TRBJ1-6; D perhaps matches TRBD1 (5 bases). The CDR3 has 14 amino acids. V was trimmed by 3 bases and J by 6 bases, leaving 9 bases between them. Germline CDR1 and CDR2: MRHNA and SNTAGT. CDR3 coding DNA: TGTGCCAGCAGTGAAACGGGGGGTAATTCACCCCTCCACTTT. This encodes CASSETGGNSPLHF.

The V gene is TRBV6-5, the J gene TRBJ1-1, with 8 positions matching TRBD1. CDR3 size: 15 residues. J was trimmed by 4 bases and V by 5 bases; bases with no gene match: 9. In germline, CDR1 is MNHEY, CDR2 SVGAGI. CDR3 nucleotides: TGTGCCAGCAGTCGCGCAGGGGGCGCGGGCACTGAAGCTTTCTTT. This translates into CASSRAGGAGTEAFF.

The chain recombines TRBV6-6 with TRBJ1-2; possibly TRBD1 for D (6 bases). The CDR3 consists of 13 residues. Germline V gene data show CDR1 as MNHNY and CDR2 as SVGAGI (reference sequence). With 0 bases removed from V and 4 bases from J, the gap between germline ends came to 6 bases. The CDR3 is CASSYSTGYGYTF. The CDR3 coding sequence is TGTGCCAGCAGTTACTCGACAGGCTATGGCTACACCTTC.

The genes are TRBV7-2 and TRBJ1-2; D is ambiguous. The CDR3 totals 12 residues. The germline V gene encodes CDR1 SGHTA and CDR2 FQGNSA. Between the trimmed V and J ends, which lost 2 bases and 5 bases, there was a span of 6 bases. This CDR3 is CASSLIRYGYTF. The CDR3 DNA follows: TGTGCCAGCAGCTTAATACGGTATGGCTACACCTTC. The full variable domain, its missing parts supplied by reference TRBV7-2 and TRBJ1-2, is GAGVSQSPSNKVTEKGKDVELRCDPISGHTALYWYRQSLGQGLEFLIYFQGNSAPDKSGLPSDRFSAERTGGSVSTLTIQRTQQEDSAVYLCASSLIRYGYTFGSGTRLTVV.

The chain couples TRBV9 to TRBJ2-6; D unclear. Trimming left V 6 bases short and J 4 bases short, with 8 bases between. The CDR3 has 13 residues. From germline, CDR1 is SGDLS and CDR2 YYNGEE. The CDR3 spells CASTLGGANVLTF. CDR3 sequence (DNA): TGTGCCAGCACCCTAGGAGGGGCCAACGTCCTGACTTTC.

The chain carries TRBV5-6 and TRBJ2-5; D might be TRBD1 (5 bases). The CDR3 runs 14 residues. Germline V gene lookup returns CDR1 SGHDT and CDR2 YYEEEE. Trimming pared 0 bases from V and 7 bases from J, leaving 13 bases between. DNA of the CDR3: TGTGCCAGCAGCTTGGCCTGGCAGGGTAGGACCCAGTACTTC. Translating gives CASSLAWQGRTQYF.

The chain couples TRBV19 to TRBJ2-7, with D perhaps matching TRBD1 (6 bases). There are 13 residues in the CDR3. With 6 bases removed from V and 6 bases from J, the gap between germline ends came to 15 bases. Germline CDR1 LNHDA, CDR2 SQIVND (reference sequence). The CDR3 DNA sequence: TGTGCCAGTAGCTCGACAGGCGGCGGCGAGCAGTACTTC. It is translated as CASSSTGGGEQYF.

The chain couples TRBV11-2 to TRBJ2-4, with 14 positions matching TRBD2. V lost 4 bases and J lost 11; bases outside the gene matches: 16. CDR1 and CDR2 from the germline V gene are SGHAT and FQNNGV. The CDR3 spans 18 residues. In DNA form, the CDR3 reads TGTGCCAGCAGCTCCCCCGCGGGGACTAGCGGGGGCTCTAGGGTTCAGTACTTC. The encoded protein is CASSSPAGTSGGSRVQYF.

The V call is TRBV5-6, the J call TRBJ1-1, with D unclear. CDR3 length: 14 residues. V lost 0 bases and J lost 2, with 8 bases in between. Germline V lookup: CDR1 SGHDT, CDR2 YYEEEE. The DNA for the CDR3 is TGTGCCAGCAGCTTGGACGCAACAAACACTGAAGCTTTCTTT. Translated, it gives CASSLDATNTEAFF.

CDR3 sequence (DNA): TGTGCCAGCAGCCCCGCTGGAGGGGCTTTAAAGTCTGAAGCTTTCTTT. As protein: CASSPAGGALKSEAFF. The chain uses TRBV9 and TRBJ1-1; the D gene is possibly TRBD1 (5 bases). This CDR3 is 16 amino acids long. Germline CDR1 is SGDLS and CDR2 is YYNGEE. The V end lost 4 bases, the J end lost 6 bases, and 22 bases lay between the germline ends. Together with reference TRBV9 and TRBJ1-1, the CDR3 gives the full variable domain: DSGVTQTPKHLITATGQRVTLRCSPRSGDLSVYWYQQSLDQGLQFLIQYYNGEERAKGNILERFSAQQFPDLHSELNLSSLELGDSALYFCASSPAGGALKSEAFFGQGTRLTVV.

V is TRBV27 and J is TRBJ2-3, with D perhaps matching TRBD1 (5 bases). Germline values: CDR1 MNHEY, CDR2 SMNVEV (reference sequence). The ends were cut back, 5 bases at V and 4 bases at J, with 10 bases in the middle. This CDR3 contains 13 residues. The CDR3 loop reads CASSQGSPDTQYF. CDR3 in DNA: TGTGCCAGCAGTCAGGGATCCCCAGATACGCAGTATTTT.

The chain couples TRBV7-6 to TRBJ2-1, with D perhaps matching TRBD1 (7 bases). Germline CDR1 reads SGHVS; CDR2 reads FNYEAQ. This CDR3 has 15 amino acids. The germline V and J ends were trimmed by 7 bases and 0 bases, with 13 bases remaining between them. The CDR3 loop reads CASTEGQSSYNEQFF. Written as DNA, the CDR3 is TGTGCCAGCACGGAGGGACAGAGCTCCTACAATGAGCAGTTCTTC. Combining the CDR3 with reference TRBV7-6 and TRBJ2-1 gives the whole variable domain GAGVSQSPRYKVTKRGQDVALRCDPISGHVSLYWYRQALGQGPEFLTYFNYEAQQDKSGLPNDRFSAERPEGSISTLTIQRTEQRDSAMYRCASTEGQSSYNEQFFGPGTRLTVL.

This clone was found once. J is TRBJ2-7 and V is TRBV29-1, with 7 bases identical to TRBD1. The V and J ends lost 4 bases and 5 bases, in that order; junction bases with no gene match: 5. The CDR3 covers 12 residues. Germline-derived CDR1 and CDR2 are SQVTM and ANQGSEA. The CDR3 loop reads CSVGDRGDEQYF. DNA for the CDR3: TGCAGCGTTGGGGACAGAGGTGACGAGCAGTACTTC.